This entry concerns a single T cell receptor beta chain. The target antigen is unknown. This entry belongs to a study of cytomegalovirus exposure and HLA in healthy donors. Findings of the study overall: The majority of TCR sequences were rare, yet some public TCRs appeared in many donors. A few CMV-associated chains were confirmed in vitro to be specific for CMV antigens. The study reported that TCR beta sequences accurately predicted HLA-A and HLA-B alleles in most subjects.

PCR employed 60 Vbeta and 13 Jbeta primers. Sequenced by immunoSEQ multiplex PCR; TCRdb stores in-frame clones only, minus some. Here the sample table reports about 70,000 clones. CDR3 size: 16 residues. Germline V gene data show CDR1 as MDHEN and CDR2 as SYDVKM. V dropped 4 bases and J dropped 7; count of bases not matched to a gene: 13. The chain carries TRBV28 and TRBJ1-2; TRBD1 matches at 9 bases. The sequence derives from a woman under 40 in good health and CMV-seronegative. Sequencing input: PBMCs. Here the CDR3 DNA reads TGTGCCAGCAGTTCCCCGGGACAGGGAAGTGCTCGTGGCTACACCTTC. It codes for CASSSPGQGSARGYTF.